This T cell receptor (beta chain) originates from a study of shared clonotypes between healthy human individuals (dated by TCRdb to about 2020). Background for the entire study: A few men and a couple of women, aged 18 to 49 years, made up the cohort. Per donor, three plates each were used for CD4 naive and CD4 memory, two for CD8 naive, and one for CD8 memory. To estimate repertoire size and how much clonotype sharing occurs between individuals, the study deeply sequenced the blood TCR repertoires of about five healthy adults. Between about 0.9 and 10 billion PBMCs per donor were obtained by leukapheresis. Libraries were prepared and TCR repertoires were sequenced by different laboratories using diverse techniques, in order to increase sequencing depth and limit assay-specific biases.

CD8 naive samples were obtained by positive selection for CCR7 among CD45RO-negative cells, yielding a CD45RA+CCR7+ population from which TemRA cells were excluded. Donors were healthy HIV-negative adults with no recently reported acute infections or vaccinations. Every donor was a Caucasian adult residing in Nashville, Tennessee, USA. Blood was collected by leukapheresis, and PBMCs were isolated by Ficoll-Histopaque density gradient centrifugation and then cryopreserved in liquid nitrogen vapor phase. Analytical flow cytometry was used to check the purity and quantity of every magnetically sorted T cell population. Each sorted fraction had its genomic DNA isolated and then quantified by UV absorbance on a Nanodrop 2000c. From a lookup of the germline V gene, CDR1 and CDR2 are SGHDT and YYEEEE. V drops 1 base and J drops 10 bases, leaving 11 bases in between. There are 13 amino acids in the CDR3, from cysteine to phenylalanine inclusive. Just CDR3 DNA is preserved here, 39 bases in frame from base 1.

Turning to this clone: The specificity of this receptor is unknown. Base qualities are not at hand, and no much larger clone is one base apart.

The full study reports these points: Only blood was sampled, and tissue TCR repertoires likely differ from those in blood. The genetic and exposure-history diversity represented was limited by the small number of donors. Based on pairwise subsampling, the degree of clonotype sharing among donors was expected to be affected by sequencing depth. Roughly 5% of naive CD4, 3% to 4% of naive CD8, approximately 2.2% of memory CD4, and approximately 0.39% of memory CD8 clonotypes were shared across a few donors. Even with the large sequencing depth, rarefaction of the sorted-subset datasets indicated that sequencing was incomplete. Naive subsets generally had larger estimated clonotype richness than memory subsets did. Clonotypes shared by all four sorted-subset donors showed higher generation probabilities than non-shared clonotypes.

Using the deep immunoSEQ assay, TCR CDR3 regions were amplified from genomic DNA by multiplex PCR. Extracted genomic DNA from each cell subset was distributed evenly across all wells of several immunoSEQ 96-well plates, and each plate was treated as a replicate. For sorted subsets, around 200 ng genomic DNA, equal to tens of thousands of T cell genomes, was loaded into each replicate PCR. The purified libraries were quantified using a Qubit 3.0 fluorometer, sized with a Bioanalyzer 2100, and then quantified again using the KAPA Library Quantification kit. A separate single-read 150-cycle Illumina NextSeq 550 flow cell was used to sequence each immunoSEQ 96-well plate. On the authors' methods: The immunoSEQ output contained only junctional sequences without quality scores, so filtering could not match that applied to full-length reads. Sequences were annotated with PyIR, a Python wrapper for IgBLAST v1.9, using IMGT germline references to assign V/J genes and CDR3. Reads with weak V/J assignments (E-value above 1e-6), missing CDR3, stop codons, out-of-frame junctions, or ambiguous translated residues were removed. A V3J clonotype was defined by an identical inferred V gene, J gene, and CDR3 amino acid sequence. Percentage overlap between repertoires was calculated by dividing the number of shared unique clonotypes by the size of the smaller repertoire. Richness of each repertoire was evaluated using RTK rarefaction, the Chao1 estimator, and Recon v2.1 estimates of unobserved clonotypes. For all TCRbeta clonotypes obtained by the gDNA method from a few donors, generation probabilities were computed with OLGA. TCRdb stores this immuneACCESS table with in-frame sequences only. Part of the clones is absent; in the studies checked, under half of the shortfall reflects unresolved V genes, and no reason is known for the rest. The D gene and trimming were derived from the DNA, and the V and J assignments and clone size from that table. This sample lists 650,000 to 800,000 clones; around 92% were detected once. The top ten clonotypes cover roughly 24% of the sample.

The receptor's source is a man aged 30 to 45 in good health. This sequence uses TRBV5-6 and TRBJ2-2, with the D call perhaps TRBD1 or TRBD2, as 6 bases match in each case. The sample consisted of naive CD8+ T cells sorted from blood. Explained via the paper, the cell subset or site label denotes: CD45RA+CCR7+. The nucleotide sequence is given as TGTGCCAGCAGCTTGTTGGAGGGGGAGGAGCTGTTTTTT. It codes for CASSLLEGEELFF.